The clone carrying this TCR beta chain was seen only a few times. The CDR3 is 17 amino acids. The data are from a study of radiotherapy plus CTLA-4 blockade in lung cancer. Assay used: immunoSEQ multiplex PCR; TCRdb lists only in-frame clones, some missing. The repertoire holds 70,000 to 85,000 clones, with roughly 70% as singletons. V gene TRBV21-1 combines with J gene TRBJ1-5; TRBD1, the table's D call, was not compared with the DNA. TRBV21-1 is designated a pseudogene. The sequence was obtained from a human donor with non-small cell lung cancer whose response to radiotherapy plus ipilimumab could not be evaluated. Sequencing used peripheral blood, obtained from a patient treated with radiotherapy plus ipilimumab. In DNA, the CDR3 is TGTGCCAGCAGCAAAGGTCGCCGGGACAGGGGCAATCAGCCCCAGCATTTT. Amino acids: CASSKGRRDRGNQPQHF.